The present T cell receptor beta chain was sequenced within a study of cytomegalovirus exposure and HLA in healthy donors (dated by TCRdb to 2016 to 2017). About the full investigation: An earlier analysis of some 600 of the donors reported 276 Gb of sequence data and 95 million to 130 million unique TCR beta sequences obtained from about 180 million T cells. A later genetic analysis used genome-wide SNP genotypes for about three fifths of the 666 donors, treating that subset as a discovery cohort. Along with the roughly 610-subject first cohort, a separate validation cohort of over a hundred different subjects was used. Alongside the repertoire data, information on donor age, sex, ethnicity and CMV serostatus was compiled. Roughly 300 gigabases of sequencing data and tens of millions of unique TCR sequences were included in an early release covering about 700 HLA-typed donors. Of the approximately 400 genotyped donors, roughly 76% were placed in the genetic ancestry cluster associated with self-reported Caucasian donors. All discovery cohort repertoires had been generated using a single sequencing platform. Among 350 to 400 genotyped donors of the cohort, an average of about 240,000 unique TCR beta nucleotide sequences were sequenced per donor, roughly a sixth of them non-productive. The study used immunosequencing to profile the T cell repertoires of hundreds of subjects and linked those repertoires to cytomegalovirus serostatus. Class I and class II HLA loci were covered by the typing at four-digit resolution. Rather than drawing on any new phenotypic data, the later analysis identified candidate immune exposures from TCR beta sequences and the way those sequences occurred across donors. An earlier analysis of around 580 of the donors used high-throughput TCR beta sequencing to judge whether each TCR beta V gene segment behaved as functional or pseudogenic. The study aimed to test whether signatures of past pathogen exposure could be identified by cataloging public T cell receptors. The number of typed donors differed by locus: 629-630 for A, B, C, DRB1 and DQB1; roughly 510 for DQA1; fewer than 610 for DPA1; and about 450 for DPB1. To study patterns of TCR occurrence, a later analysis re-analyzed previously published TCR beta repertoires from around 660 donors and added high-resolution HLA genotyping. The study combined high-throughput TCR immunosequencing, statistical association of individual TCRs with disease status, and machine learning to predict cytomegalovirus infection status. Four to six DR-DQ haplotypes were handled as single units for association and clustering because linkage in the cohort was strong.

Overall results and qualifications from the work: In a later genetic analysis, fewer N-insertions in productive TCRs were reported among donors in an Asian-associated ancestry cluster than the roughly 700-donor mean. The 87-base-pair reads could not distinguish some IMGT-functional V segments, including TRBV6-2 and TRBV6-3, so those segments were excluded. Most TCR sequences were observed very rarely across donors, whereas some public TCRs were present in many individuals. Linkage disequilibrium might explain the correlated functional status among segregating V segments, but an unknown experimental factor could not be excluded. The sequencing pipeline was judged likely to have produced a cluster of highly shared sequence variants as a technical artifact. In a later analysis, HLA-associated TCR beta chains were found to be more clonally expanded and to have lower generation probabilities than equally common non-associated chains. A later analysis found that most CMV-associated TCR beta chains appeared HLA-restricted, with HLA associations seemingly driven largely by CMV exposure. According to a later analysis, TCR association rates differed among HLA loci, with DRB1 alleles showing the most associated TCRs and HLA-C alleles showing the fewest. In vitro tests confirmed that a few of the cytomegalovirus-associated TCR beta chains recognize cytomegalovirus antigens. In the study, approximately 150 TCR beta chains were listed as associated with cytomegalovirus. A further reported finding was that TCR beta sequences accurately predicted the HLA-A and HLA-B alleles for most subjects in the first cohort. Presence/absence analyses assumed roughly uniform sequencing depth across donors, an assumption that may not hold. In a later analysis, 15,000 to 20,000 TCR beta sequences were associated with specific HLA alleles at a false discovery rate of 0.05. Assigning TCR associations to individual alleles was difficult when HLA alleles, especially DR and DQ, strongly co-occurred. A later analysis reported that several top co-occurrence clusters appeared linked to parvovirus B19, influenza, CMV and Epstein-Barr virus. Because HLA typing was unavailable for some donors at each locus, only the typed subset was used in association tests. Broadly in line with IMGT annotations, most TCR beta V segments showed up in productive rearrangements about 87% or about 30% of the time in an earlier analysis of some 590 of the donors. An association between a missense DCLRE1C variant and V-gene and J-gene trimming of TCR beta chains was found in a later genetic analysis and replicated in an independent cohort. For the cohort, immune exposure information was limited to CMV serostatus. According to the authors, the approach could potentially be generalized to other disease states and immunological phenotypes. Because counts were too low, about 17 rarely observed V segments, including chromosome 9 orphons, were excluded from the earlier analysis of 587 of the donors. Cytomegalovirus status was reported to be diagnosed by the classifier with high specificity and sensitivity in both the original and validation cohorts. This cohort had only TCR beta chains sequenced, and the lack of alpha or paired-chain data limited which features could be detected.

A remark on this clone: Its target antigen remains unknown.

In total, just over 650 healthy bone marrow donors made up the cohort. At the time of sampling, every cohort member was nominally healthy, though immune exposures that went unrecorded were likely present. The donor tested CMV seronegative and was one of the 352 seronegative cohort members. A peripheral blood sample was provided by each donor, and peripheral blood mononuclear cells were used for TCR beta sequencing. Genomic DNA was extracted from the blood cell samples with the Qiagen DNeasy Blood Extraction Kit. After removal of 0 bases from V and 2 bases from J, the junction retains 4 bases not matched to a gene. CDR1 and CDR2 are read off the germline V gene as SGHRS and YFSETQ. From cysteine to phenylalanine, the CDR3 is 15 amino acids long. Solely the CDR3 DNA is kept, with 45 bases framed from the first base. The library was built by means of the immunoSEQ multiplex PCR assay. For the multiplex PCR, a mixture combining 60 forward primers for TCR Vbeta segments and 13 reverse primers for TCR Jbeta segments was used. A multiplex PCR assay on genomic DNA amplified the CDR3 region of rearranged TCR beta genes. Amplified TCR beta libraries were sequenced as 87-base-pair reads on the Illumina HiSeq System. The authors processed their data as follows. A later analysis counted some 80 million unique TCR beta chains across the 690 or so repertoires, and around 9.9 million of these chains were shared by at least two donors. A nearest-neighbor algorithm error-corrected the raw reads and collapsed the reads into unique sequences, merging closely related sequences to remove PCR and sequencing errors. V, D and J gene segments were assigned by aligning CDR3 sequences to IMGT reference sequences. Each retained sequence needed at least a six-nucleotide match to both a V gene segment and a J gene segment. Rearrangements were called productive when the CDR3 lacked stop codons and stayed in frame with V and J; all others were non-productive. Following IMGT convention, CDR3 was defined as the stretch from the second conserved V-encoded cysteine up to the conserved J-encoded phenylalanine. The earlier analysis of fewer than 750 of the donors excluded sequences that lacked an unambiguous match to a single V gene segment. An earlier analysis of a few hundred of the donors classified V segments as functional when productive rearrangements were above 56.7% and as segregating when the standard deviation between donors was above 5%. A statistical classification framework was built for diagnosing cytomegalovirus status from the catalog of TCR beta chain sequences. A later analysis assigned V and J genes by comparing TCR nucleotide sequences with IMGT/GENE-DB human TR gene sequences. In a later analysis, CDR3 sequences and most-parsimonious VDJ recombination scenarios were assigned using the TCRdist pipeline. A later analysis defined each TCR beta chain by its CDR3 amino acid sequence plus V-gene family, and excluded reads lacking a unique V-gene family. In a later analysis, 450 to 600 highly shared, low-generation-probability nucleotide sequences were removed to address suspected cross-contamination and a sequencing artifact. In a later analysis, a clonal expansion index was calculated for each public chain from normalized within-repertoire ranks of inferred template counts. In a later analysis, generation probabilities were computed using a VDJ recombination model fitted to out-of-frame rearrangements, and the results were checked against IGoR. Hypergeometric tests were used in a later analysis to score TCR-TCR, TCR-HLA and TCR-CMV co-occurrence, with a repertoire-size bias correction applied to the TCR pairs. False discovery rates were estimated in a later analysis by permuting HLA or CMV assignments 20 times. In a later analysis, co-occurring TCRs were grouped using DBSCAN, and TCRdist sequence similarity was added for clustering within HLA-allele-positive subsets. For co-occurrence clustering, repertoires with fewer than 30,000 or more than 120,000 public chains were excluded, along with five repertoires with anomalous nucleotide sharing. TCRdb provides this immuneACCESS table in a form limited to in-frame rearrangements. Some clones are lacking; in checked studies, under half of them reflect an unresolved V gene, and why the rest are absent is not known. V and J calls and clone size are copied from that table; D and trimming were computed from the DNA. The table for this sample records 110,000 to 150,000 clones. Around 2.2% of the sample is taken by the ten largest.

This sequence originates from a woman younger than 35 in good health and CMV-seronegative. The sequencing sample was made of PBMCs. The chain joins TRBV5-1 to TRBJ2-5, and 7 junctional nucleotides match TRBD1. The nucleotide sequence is TGCGCCAGCAGCTTGGGGCAGGGGGTACAAGAGACCCAGTACTTC. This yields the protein CASSLGQGVQETQYF.